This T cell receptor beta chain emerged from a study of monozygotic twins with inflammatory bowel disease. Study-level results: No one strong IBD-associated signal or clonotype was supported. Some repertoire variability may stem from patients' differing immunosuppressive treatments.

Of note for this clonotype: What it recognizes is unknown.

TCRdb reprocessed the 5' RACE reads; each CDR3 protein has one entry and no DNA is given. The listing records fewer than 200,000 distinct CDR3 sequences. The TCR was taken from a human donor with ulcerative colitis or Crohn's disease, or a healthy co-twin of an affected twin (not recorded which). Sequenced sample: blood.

The CDR3 protein is CASSLTAAEEQYF. The chain has TRBV5-1 and TRBJ2-7. Germline V CDR1 and CDR2: SGHRS, YFSETQ. The CDR3 runs 13 residues.